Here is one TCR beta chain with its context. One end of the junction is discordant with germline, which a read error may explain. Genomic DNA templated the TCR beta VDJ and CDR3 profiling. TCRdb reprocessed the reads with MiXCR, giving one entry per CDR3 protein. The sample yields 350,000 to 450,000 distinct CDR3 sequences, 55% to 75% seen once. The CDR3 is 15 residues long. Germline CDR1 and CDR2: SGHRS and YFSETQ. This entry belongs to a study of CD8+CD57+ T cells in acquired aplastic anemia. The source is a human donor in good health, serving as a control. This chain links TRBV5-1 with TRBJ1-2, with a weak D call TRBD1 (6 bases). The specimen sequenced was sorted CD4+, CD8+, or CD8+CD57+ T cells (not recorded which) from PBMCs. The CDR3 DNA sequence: TGTGCCAGCAGTAAAGGGGGGGGGCGAGGTCATGGCTACACCTTC. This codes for CASSKGGGRGHGYTF.